One and the same sample provided the 15 T cell receptor beta chains below, sequenced in a study of OX40 agonist ivuxolimab in advanced cancers. Some clones are missing from TCRdb's copy, which holds only in-frame ones; the method was immunoSEQ multiplex PCR. This table holds under 85,000 clones, roughly 92% found once. The material sequenced was CD4+ or CD8+ T cells sorted from blood, taken in a trial of the OX40 agonist ivuxolimab. The receptors shown here come from an adult with an advanced solid tumor such as melanoma, head and neck, liver or kidney cancer.

The chain couples TRBV19 to TRBJ1-5; unclear D gene. The CDR3 runs to 12 residues. Germline CDR1 and CDR2: LNHDA and SQIVND (reference sequence). V was pared by 3 bases and J by 6 bases, with 6 bases between. For the CDR3, the DNA is TGTGCCAGTAGTATCAAAGGTCAGCCCCAGCATTTT. It encodes CASSIKGQPQHF. Together with reference TRBV19 and TRBJ1-5, the CDR3 gives the full variable domain: DGGITQSPKYLFRKEGQNVTLSCEQNLNHDAMYWYRQDPGQGLRLIYYSQIVNDFQKGDIAEGYSVSREKKESFPLTVTSAQKNPTAFYLCASSIKGQPQHFGDGTRLSIL.

This rearrangement joins TRBV6-6 to TRBJ1-5; TRBD1 might be the D (5 bases). Germline values: CDR1 MNHNY, CDR2 SVGAGI (reference sequence). This CDR3 has 16 residues. Trimming removed 2 bases from V and 6 bases from J, with 17 bases in between. The chain's CDR3 is CASSYKSGGVGQPQHF. The CDR3 nucleotides are TGTGCCAGCAGTTACAAAAGCGGGGGGGTGGGTCAGCCCCAGCATTTT.

The chain is built from TRBV15 and TRBJ1-2; no clear D. This CDR3 is built from 14 residues. The V and J ends lost 1 base and 1 base respectively, with 7 bases between them. Germline values: CDR1 LNHNV, CDR2 YYDKDF (reference sequence). The CDR3 nucleotides are TGTGCCACCAGCAGAGCTACAGATAACTATGGCTACACCTTC. Translating it yields CATSRATDNYGYTF.

CDR3 in amino acids: CASSSTETQYF. The CDR3, as DNA: TGCGCCAGCAGCTCAACAGAGACCCAGTACTTC. The chain uses TRBV5-1 and TRBJ2-5; D not resolved. Looked up from germline, CDR1 is SGHRS and CDR2 is YFSETQ. V gave up 3 bases and J gave up 4 bases, with 4 bases separating them. The CDR3 is 11 amino acids.

The CDR3 DNA reads as TGTGCCAGCAGTCTCGGGAGTTACTACGAGCAGTACTTC. This encodes CASSLGSYYEQYF. V usage is TRBV28 and J usage is TRBJ2-7, with TRBD2 as a possible D gene (6 bases). CDR1 MDHEN and CDR2 SYDVKM come from the germline V gene. Trimming removed 5 bases from V and 3 bases from J, with 11 bases in between. The CDR3 is made up of 13 amino acids.

J is TRBJ1-2 and V is TRBV18, with D possibly TRBD1 on 5 matching bases. CDR3 length: 13 residues. In germline, CDR1 is KGHSH, CDR2 LQKENI. The V end was cut by 3 bases, the J end by 9 bases, with 14 bases between. CDR3 residues: CASSPTSGFSYTF. CDR3 DNA: TGTGCCAGCTCACCCACTTCAGGGTTCAGCTACACCTTC.

J is TRBJ1-2 and V is TRBV19; D might be TRBD1 (5 bases). The CDR3 covers 16 residues. V gave up 9 bases and J gave up 3 bases, with 23 bases separating them. Germline V CDR1 and CDR2: LNHDA, SQIVND (reference sequence). CDR3 in amino acids: CASTPGLSIFDYGYTF. The CDR3 nucleotides are TGTGCCAGCACCCCGGGACTTTCTATTTTCGACTATGGCTACACCTTC.

V gene TRBV5-6 combines with J gene TRBJ1-5, with a tentative D call TRBD1 (5 bases). The CDR3 runs to 15 residues. V lost 4 bases and J lost 4, with 15 bases in between. CDR1 and CDR2 (germline): SGHDT, YYEEEE. The DNA of the CDR3 is TGTGCCAGCAGCGCTTGGCGCAGGGAAAATCAGCCCCAGCATTTT. Translation: CASSAWRRENQPQHF.

This clone was found once. This chain uses TRBV7-2 with TRBJ2-7; 9 positions match TRBD1. This CDR3 has 15 residues. Looked up from germline, CDR1 is SGHTA and CDR2 is FQGNSA. The J segment lost 5 bases and the V segment lost 4 bases, leaving 9 bases of the junction unmatched. As DNA, the CDR3 is TGTGCCAGCAGCTCGCGGACAGGGGTAGTACACGAGCAGTACTTC. Its translation is CASSSRTGVVHEQYF. Variable domain in full (rest from reference TRBV7-2 and TRBJ2-7): GAGVSQSPSNKVTEKGKDVELRCDPISGHTALYWYRQSLGQGLEFLIYFQGNSAPDKSGLPSDRFSAERTGGSVSTLTIQRTQQEDSAVYLCASSSRTGVVHEQYFGPGTRLTVT.

This chain uses TRBV4-1 with TRBJ2-1; 9 bases are a match to TRBD2. The CDR3 spans 16 residues. CDR1 MGHRA and CDR2 YSYEKL come from the germline V gene. V shed 2 bases and J 5 bases; nucleotides not matched to a gene: 7. CDR3: CASSQNPSGVHNEQFF. The CDR3 region has the DNA TGCGCCAGCAGCCAAAATCCTAGCGGGGTCCACAATGAGCAGTTCTTC.

This sequence joins TRBV7-2 and TRBJ1-1, with TRBD1 matching over 7 bases. This CDR3 has 14 residues. From germline, CDR1 is SGHTA and CDR2 FQGNSA. J lost 3 bases, V lost 5 bases, and 6 bases had no gene match. Here the CDR3 DNA reads TGTGCCAGCAGCCCCAGGGGGAGGGACACTGAAGCTTTCTTT. This encodes CASSPRGRDTEAFF.

CDR3 nucleotides: TGTGCCAGCAGCTTAAGAGCAGGGATCGACGAGCAGTACTTC. Its protein product is CASSLRAGIDEQYF. V and J are TRBV7-3 and TRBJ2-7; D is possibly TRBD1 (5 bases). The CDR3 contains 14 residues. The V and J ends lost 1 base and 5 bases respectively, with 12 bases between them. CDR1 and CDR2 (germline): SGHTA, FQGTGA.

The chain joins TRBV18 to TRBJ1-1, with TRBD1 matching over 7 bases. The germline V gene encodes CDR1 KGHSH and CDR2 LQKENI. J lost 3 bases, V lost 6 bases, and 4 bases had no gene match. This CDR3 contains 13 residues. For the CDR3, the DNA is TGTGCCAGCTCGCGAGGGGGCGACACTGAAGCTTTCTTT. Encoded protein: CASSRGGDTEAFF.

The V call is TRBV5-1, the J call TRBJ1-4, with D tentatively TRBD1 (5 bases). Per germline, CDR1 SGHRS and CDR2 YFSETQ. The CDR3 consists of 16 residues. The V gene lost 5 bases and the J gene lost 2 bases, with 16 bases spanning the gap. CDR3 loop: CASSLTPAGTNEKLFF. In DNA, the CDR3 is TGCGCCAGCAGTTTGACCCCCGCAGGGACTAATGAAAAACTGTTTTTT.

The gene calls are TRBV4-1 and TRBJ2-1; TRBD2 agrees at 11 bases. CDR1 and CDR2 (germline): MGHRA, YSYEKL. This CDR3 has 17 amino acids. The V gene end was trimmed by 4 bases and the J gene end by 4 bases; junction bases not matched to a gene: 9. The CDR3 reads CASSRKLAGALYNEQFF. CDR3 DNA: TGCGCCAGCAGCCGTAAACTAGCGGGAGCCTTATACAATGAGCAGTTCTTC.